The TCR beta chain described here comes from a study of blood T cells in healthy people across ages (dated by TCRdb to between 2014 and 2017). For context, the study as a whole: In model experiments, template switching captured roughly one uniquely barcoded TCR beta cDNA molecule for every two T cells. Using deep sequencing normalized with unique cDNA molecular identifiers, the study measured how TCR beta repertoire diversity changes with age. Two additional independent replicas of 1 million unique cDNA reads from the same blood draw were analyzed for two donors (one aged 18 to 29 and one aged 80 or older). Donors were grouped into four age groups: young (average roughly 17 years), middle-aged (39), aged (around 60) and long-lived (approximately 82).

The cysteine opens and the phenylalanine closes a CDR3 of 18 amino acids. Solely the CDR3 DNA is kept, with 54 bases framed from the first base. Reading the germline V gene gives CDR1 SGDLS and CDR2 YYNGEE. From V the trimming removes 4 bases and from J it removes 0 bases, while the gene matches leave 9 bases of the junction unaccounted for. Concerning this clonotype itself: What antigen it recognizes has not been identified. No qualities accompany the bases; no much larger clone lies one base away.

The study at large found these results: As age increased, observed TCR beta diversity per million T cells dropped in a roughly linear way, and a significant reduction was already evident by age roughly 40. A strong correlation was found between observed TCR beta diversity and the percentage of naive T cells measured by flow cytometry. Compared with the aged group, the long-lived group had more naive CD4+ T cells, fewer expanded clones and increased TCR diversity, suggesting age selection. Estimates of total diversity based on one million sequenced T cells were considered lower bounds and underestimates. Because profiling used bulk unsorted PBMCs, naive and antigen-experienced compartments could not be compared conclusively. Because donor CMV infection status was unknown, age-related changes in expanded clonotypes were potentially confounded.

Library preparation was by 5' RACE. The listed sequencing device is Illumina HiSeq 2500. A second about 7 to 11 cycle PCR used a sample-barcoded 5' primer and a J-beta primer mix. A unique molecular identifier was introduced onto each TCR beta cDNA molecule by a template-switch 5' adaptor carrying 12 random nucleotides. Each sample yielded at least 3 million CDR3-containing paired-end reads. The Mint cDNA synthesis kit, primed by a TRBC-specific oligonucleotide, was used to synthesize first-strand cDNA from all RNA. All cDNA was treated with uracil-DNA glycosylase and then went through a first 18-cycle PCR with the universal primers M1SS and BC2_uni_R. In the original analysis: Each sample was normalized by randomly selecting 1 million high-quality reads, each carrying a distinct molecular identifier. Reads sharing molecular identifiers were discarded rather than binned into consensus sequences. CDR3 identification, clonotype clustering and error correction used MiTCR with a Q25 quality threshold and the strictest error-elimination algorithm. A nonparametric unseen species model using Euler transformation provided a lower-bound estimate of total TCR beta diversity. TCRdb reran the public reads through fastp at Q25 and MiXCR, keeping productive beta chains. One record per CDR3 amino acid sequence lists the most common genes and DNA. None of the V and J calls come from the authors' own analysis; TCRdb made them. The sample table records 600,000 to 1,000,000 distinct CDR3 sequences; approximately 25% of these occur just once. The ten top clones hold approximately 3.7% of the sample.

The donors were roughly 39 Caucasian individuals from Russia, aged 6 to 90 years, who were systemically healthy. Around 10 milliliters of peripheral blood were collected from each donor into EDTA-treated Vacutainer tubes. Ficoll-Paque density-gradient centrifugation was used to isolate PBMCs, with at least 6.5 million obtained per sample. Trizol reagent was used to extract total RNA from PBMCs, with at least 5 micrograms per sample. For every donor, flow cytometry on a PBMC aliquot measured the percentage of naive CD45RAhigh/CD27high T cells. This sample also appeared in a second study, on T cells of mothers and their children. The second publication reports: The donors were nine systemically healthy Caucasian individuals, made up of three mothers and their six children. cDNA synthesis consumed the entire amount of extracted RNA, loaded at approximately 1.5 ug RNA in each 15 ul reaction. In the second PCR, sample barcodes and 2-4 random nucleotides were introduced via the M1S primer. Each mother yielded over 10 million TCR beta CDR3 reads and each child 2.5 million to 3 million reads. In both related and unrelated pairs, thymic selection shapes the output of TCR recombination in a similar way, with inherited differences having only a minor effect. Related mother-child pairs always showed normalized repertoire overlap that was slightly higher than in unrelated mother-child pairs, though the difference was never significant. With a sensitivity of about 100 clones per million clonotypes, no persistent microchimeric T cell clones were detected. In the study, deep NGS was used to compare the TCR beta repertoires of mothers and children, and features distinguishing related mother-child pairs from unrelated individuals were sought. Mothers averaged roughly 36 +/- 4 years of age and children averaged roughly 12 +/- 4 years. Libraries were sequenced on Illumina HiSeq 2000 with 100+100 nt paired-end reads after adapter ligation with NEBNext reagents. Mother and child libraries were prepared a month apart and sequenced in separate runs to prevent cross-contamination. For each donor, between about 500,000 and 2,100,000 distinct TCR beta clonotypes were identified. Naive TCR beta clonotypes were estimated from low-frequency clonotypes matched to each donor's FACS-determined naive share, without sorting.

The specimen was blood. The TCR sequence derives from a boy younger than 18 in good health. The V and J segments used are TRBV9 and TRBJ2-3, with 12 bases matching TRBD2. The CDR3 protein: CASSPRLAGARSTDTQYF. The base sequence is TGTGCCAGCAGCCCCCGACTAGCGGGAGCAAGGAGCACAGATACGCAGTATTTT.